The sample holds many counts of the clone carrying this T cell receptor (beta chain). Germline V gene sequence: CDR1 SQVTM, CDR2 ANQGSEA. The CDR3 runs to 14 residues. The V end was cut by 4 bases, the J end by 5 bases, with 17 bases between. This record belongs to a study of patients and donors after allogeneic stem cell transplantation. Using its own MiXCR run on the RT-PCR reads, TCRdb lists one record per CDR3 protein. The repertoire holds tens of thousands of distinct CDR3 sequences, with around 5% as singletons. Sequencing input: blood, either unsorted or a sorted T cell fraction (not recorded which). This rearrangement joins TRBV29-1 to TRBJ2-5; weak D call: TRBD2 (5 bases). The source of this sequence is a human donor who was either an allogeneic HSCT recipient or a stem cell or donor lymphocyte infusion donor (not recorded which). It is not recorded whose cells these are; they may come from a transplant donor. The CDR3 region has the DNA TGCAGCGTTGCAGGCGGGCCTTCCGGGGAGACCCAGTACTTC. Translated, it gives CSVAGGPSGETQYF.